Listed here are 21 T cell receptor beta chains from one sample, sequenced in a study of blood T cell repertoires in COVID-19. This table comes from immunoSEQ multiplex PCR, and its TCRdb copy is limited to in-frame clones, with some not included. The sample lists about 160,000 clones, approximately 90% occurring once. The sample was peripheral blood. The receptor source for this set is an older woman who had recovered from COVID-19.

V gene TRBV5-1 combines with J gene TRBJ2-1, with D possibly matching TRBD1 (5 bases). V lost 3 bases to trimming and J lost 9 bases, with 16 bases between them. This CDR3 is 14 amino acids long. Germline CDR1 SGHRS, CDR2 YFSETQ. CDR3: CASSSRTTDLEQFF. The CDR3 DNA reads TGCGCCAGCAGCTCCCGGACGACAGACCTTGAGCAGTTCTTC. Complete variable domain (other parts from reference TRBV5-1 and TRBJ2-1): KAGVTQTPRYLIKTRGQQVTLSCSPISGHRSVSWYQQTPGQGLQFLFEYFSETQRNKGNFPGRFSGRQFSNSRSEMNVSTLELGDSALYLCASSSRTTDLEQFFGPGTRLTVL.

The chain is built from TRBV5-1 and TRBJ2-5; 13 positions agree with TRBD2. Germline CDR1 is SGHRS and CDR2 is YFSETQ. This CDR3 has 15 residues. Losses at the gene ends were 4 bases for V and 4 bases for J; bases not matched to a gene: 4. The chain's CDR3 is CASSPGTSGVETQYF. DNA for the CDR3: TGCGCCAGCAGCCCGGGGACTAGCGGGGTAGAGACCCAGTACTTC.

The chain uses TRBV18 and TRBJ1-1; D is possibly TRBD1 (5 bases). Trimming cost V 2 bases and J 7 bases, with 11 bases left between them. The CDR3 runs to 13 residues. The germline CDR1 and CDR2 sequences are KGHSH and LQKENI. The CDR3 loop reads CASSPIWGDEAFF. The CDR3 region has the DNA TGTGCCAGCTCACCAATATGGGGCGATGAAGCTTTCTTT.

The V call is TRBV11-2, the J call TRBJ2-7, with TRBD1 matching 12 bases. Trimming removed 1 base from V and 5 bases from J; junction bases left unmatched: 6. Germline V CDR1 and CDR2: SGHAT, FQNNGV. CDR3 length: 16 residues. The CDR3 loop reads CASSLGGDRGRHEQYF. As DNA, the CDR3 is TGTGCCAGCAGCTTAGGGGGGGACAGGGGGCGCCACGAGCAGTACTTC.

This sequence joins TRBV3-1 (or the pseudogene TRBV3-2) and TRBJ1-5; 7 bases fit TRBD1. The CDR3 covers 14 residues. V shed 1 base and J 7 bases; nucleotides not matched to a gene: 4. CDR1 LGHDT and CDR2 YNNKEL come from the germline V gene (reference sequence). CDR3: CASSQGQGRQPQHF. The CDR3 nucleotides read TGTGCCAGCAGCCAAGGACAGGGCAGACAGCCCCAGCATTTT.

The chain recombines TRBV19 with TRBJ2-7, with 7 bases lining up with TRBD1. This CDR3 has 17 residues. Trimming took 0 bases from V and 6 from J; bases not matched to a gene: 14. Germline V gives CDR1 LNHDA, CDR2 SQIVND (reference sequence). The CDR3 sequence: CASSIEGTDRNSREQYF. The CDR3, as DNA: TGTGCCAGTAGTATAGAGGGTACGGACAGGAATTCTCGCGAGCAGTACTTC. Full variable domain (outside the CDR3, taken from reference TRBV19 and TRBJ2-7): DGGITQSPKYLFRKEGQNVTLSCEQNLNHDAMYWYRQDPGQGLRLIYYSQIVNDFQKGDIAEGYSVSREKKESFPLTVTSAQKNPTAFYLCASSIEGTDRNSREQYFGPGTRLTVT.

This sequence joins TRBV6-5 and TRBJ1-2, with D possibly TRBD1 on 5 matching bases. CDR1 is MNHEY and CDR2 is SVGAGI in the germline V gene. Trimming removed 2 bases from V and 0 bases from J, with 7 bases in between. The CDR3 contains 14 residues. CDR3 coding DNA: TGTGCCAGCAGTTACACAGGTCCTAACTATGGCTACACCTTC. Its translation: CASSYTGPNYGYTF.

This chain uses TRBV24-1 with TRBJ2-5; 7 positions match TRBD2. From germline, CDR1 is KGHDR and CDR2 SFDVKD. Trimming at V came to 4 bases and at J to 4 bases, leaving 5 bases not matched to a gene. This CDR3 contains 14 residues. CDR3 nucleotides: TGTGCCACCAGTGACCGAGGGACTACAGAGACCCAGTACTTC. Amino acid sequence: CATSDRGTTETQYF.

V and J are TRBV7-9 and TRBJ1-5; D perhaps matches TRBD1 (5 bases). Per germline, CDR1 SEHNR and CDR2 FQNEAQ (reference sequence). CDR3 size: 14 residues. The V and J ends lost 4 bases and 2 bases respectively, with 9 bases between them. The CDR3 nucleotides are TGTGCCAGCAGCTCGGACACGGGCAATCAGCCCCAGCATTTT. This translates into CASSSDTGNQPQHF.

The gene calls are TRBV5-1 and TRBJ2-1; D unclear. V lost 5 bases, J lost 1 base, and 13 bases lay in between. Germline CDR1 SGHRS, CDR2 YFSETQ. The CDR3 is 15 residues long. This chain's CDR3 is CASRIAGGSYNEQFF. CDR3 nucleotide sequence: TGCGCCAGCAGAATTGCAGGTGGTTCCTACAATGAGCAGTTCTTC. Full variable domain (outside the CDR3, taken from reference TRBV5-1 and TRBJ2-1): KAGVTQTPRYLIKTRGQQVTLSCSPISGHRSVSWYQQTPGQGLQFLFEYFSETQRNKGNFPGRFSGRQFSNSRSEMNVSTLELGDSALYLCASRIAGGSYNEQFFGPGTRLTVL.

The J gene is TRBJ2-3, the V gene TRBV7-8, with a weak D call TRBD2 (6 bases). The germline V and J ends were trimmed by 1 base and 1 base, with 9 bases remaining between them. Germline V lookup: CDR1 SGHVS, CDR2 FQNEAQ. The CDR3 extends over 15 amino acids. CDR3 nucleotide sequence: TGTGCCAGCAGCTTAGAACTAGCTGGCACAGATACGCAGTATTTT. Protein: CASSLELAGTDTQYF.

The V and J genes are TRBV5-4 and TRBJ2-3; D not resolved. The V end lost 4 bases, the J end lost 6 bases, and 15 bases lay between the germline ends. Germline assignment: CDR1 SGHNT and CDR2 YYREEE (reference sequence). This CDR3 is 14 amino acids long. This chain's CDR3 is CASSAVPLRDTQYF. The CDR3 DNA reads as TGTGCCAGCAGCGCAGTCCCCTTACGTGATACGCAGTATTTT.

This clone was detected only a few times. V gene TRBV4-1 combines with J gene TRBJ1-5; 10 bases fit TRBD1. CDR3 size: 19 residues. CDR1 and CDR2 from the germline V gene are MGHRA and YSYEKL. J was trimmed by 6 bases and V by 2 bases; bases with no gene match: 16. The CDR3 is CASSQPFLRRDRGSQPQHF. DNA of the CDR3: TGCGCCAGCAGCCAACCTTTCCTCAGACGGGACAGGGGAAGTCAGCCCCAGCATTTT.

The chain joins TRBV28 to TRBJ1-2, with D possibly matching TRBD1 (5 bases). Per germline, CDR1 MDHEN and CDR2 SYDVKM. V was cut by 8 bases and J by 7 bases, with 14 bases left in between. CDR3 length: 12 amino acids. The DNA of the CDR3 is TGTGCCAGCGAGGGGAGGGTGGGTGGCTACACCTTC. Its protein product is CASEGRVGGYTF.

Concerning this clone itself: Other DNA sequences in this sample translate to the same CDR3. This sequence joins TRBV12-3 or TRBV12-4 and TRBJ2-7; D is unclear. The CDR3 covers 11 residues. The ends were cut back, 4 bases at V and 3 bases at J, with 4 bases in the middle. CDR3 in DNA: TGTGCCAGCAGTTCTAGCTACGAGCAGTACTTC. Its protein product is CASSSSYEQYF.

This clone was recorded a few times. The chain joins TRBV10-3 to TRBJ2-1; maybe TRBD2 (6 bases). Between the trimmed V and J ends, which lost 0 bases and 9 bases, there was a span of 9 bases. CDR1 and CDR2 from the germline V gene are ENHRY and SYGVKD. CDR3 size: 13 residues. The CDR3 DNA follows: TGTGCCATCAGTGAGTCGGATAGCGGTGAGCAGTTCTTC. As protein: CAISESDSGEQFF.

The CDR3 here is CASSRDRSNEKLFF. CDR3 coding DNA: TGCGCCAGCAGCCGAGACAGAAGTAATGAAAAACTGTTTTTT. The V call is TRBV4-1, the J call TRBJ1-4; possibly TRBD1 for D (5 bases). The germline V gene encodes CDR1 MGHRA and CDR2 YSYEKL. The CDR3 is made up of 14 amino acids. Trimming took off 4 bases at V and 4 bases at J, with 10 bases between the two ends.

This clone was counted between two and nine times. The J gene is TRBJ1-1, the V gene TRBV9, with D perhaps matching TRBD1 (5 bases). Between the trimmed V and J ends, which lost 2 bases and 4 bases, there was a span of 12 bases. In germline, CDR1 is SGDLS, CDR2 YYNGEE. This CDR3 region has 14 residues. The CDR3 sequence is CASSVNTGGTEAFF. The CDR3 DNA is TGTGCCAGCAGCGTTAACACCGGGGGCACTGAAGCTTTCTTT.

This sequence joins TRBV28 and TRBJ1-6; D call uncertain. The V gene's germline CDR1 is MDHEN and CDR2 SYDVKM. The V end lost 6 bases, the J end lost 3 bases, and 15 bases lay between the germline ends. This CDR3 region has 16 residues. The DNA for the CDR3 is TGTGCCAGCAGAAAAAACAGTTTCCTCTATAATTCACCCCTCCACTTT. Its translation: CASRKNSFLYNSPLHF.

In its sample, this clone was seen once. The chain recombines TRBV6-5 with TRBJ1-5, with 7 nucleotides matching TRBD1. V trimming: 6 bases; J trimming: 2 bases; junction bases outside the gene matches: 4. CDR3 length equals 14 residues. Per the germline V gene, CDR1 is MNHEY and CDR2 is SVGAGI. The CDR3 DNA sequence: TGTGCCAGCAGCACAGGGGTGGGCAATCAGCCCCAGCATTTT. Its translation: CASSTGVGNQPQHF.

The chain couples TRBV21-1 to TRBJ1-4; TRBD1, the table's D call, was not compared with the DNA. TRBV21-1 is deemed a pseudogene. The CDR3 totals 14 residues. CDR3 sequence: CARRTHRGPEKLFF. CDR3 coding DNA: TGTGCCAGGAGAACCCACAGGGGACCTGAAAAACTGTTTTTT.